This paragraph covers one T cell receptor (beta chain) sequence. From germline, CDR1 is KGHSH and CDR2 LQKENI. J gave up 3 bases and V 3 bases, and 1 base lay outside the gene matches. CDR3 length: 13 amino acids. This sample is part of a study of control samples from healthy donors and cancer patients. The repertoire was sequenced with immunoSEQ multiplex PCR; TCRdb's copy has only in-frame clones and lacks some. The table lists around 140,000 clones, approximately 94% of them singletons, with around 13% in the top ten. The chain has TRBV18 and TRBJ1-1; the match to TRBD1 covers 7 bases. The clonotype was recovered from a man aged 40-49 years in good health. Sequencing input: blood. The chain's CDR3 is CASSPGQDTEAFF. In DNA form, the CDR3 reads TGTGCCAGCTCACCTGGACAGGACACTGAAGCTTTCTTT.